These T cell receptor beta chains were read from a single sample in a study of blood T cell repertoires in COVID-19. Assay used: immunoSEQ multiplex PCR; TCRdb lists only in-frame clones, some missing. The sample carries under 250,000 clones, roughly four fifths recorded once. Sequencing was carried out using PBMCs or T cells enriched from blood (not recorded which). The receptors stem from a woman aged 40 to 49 with acute COVID-19. CDR3s include the opening cysteine and the closing phenylalanine or tryptophan. The D gene is left open where the match is weak. Size is stated for part of the rows, as once, few or many counts, or as a class when the clone is expanded.

>TRBJ2-1|NA|NA|TRBV15
TGTGCCACCAGCAGAGATATCAGGGGGGTATACAATGAGCAGTTCTTC
CATSRDIRGVYNEQFF
>TRBJ2-3|TRBD2|NA|TRBV9
TGTGCCAGCAGCCCTGATGGGGGGGTTGCAGGCACGCAGTATTTT
CASSPDGGVAGTQYF
>TRBJ1-5|NA|NA|TRBV27
TGTGCCAGCAGTATCAGGGATAATCAGCCCCAGCATTTT
CASSIRDNQPQHF
>TRBJ2-5|TRBD1|NA|TRBV12-5
TGTGCTAGTGGTCCGGGGACAGGGGTAGAGACCCAGTACTTC
CASGPGTGVETQYF
>TRBJ2-7|TRBD2|NA|TRBV10-2
TGCGCCAGCAGCGGGGGGATCTACGAGCAGTACTTC
CASSGGIYEQYF
>TRBJ2-1|TRBD1|NA|TRBV18
TGTGCCAGCTCTCCGGACAGGCTCCTCGGGGATGAGCAGTTCTTC
CASSPDRLLGDEQFF
>TRBJ2-5|NA|NA|TRBV19
TGTGCCAGAGTGTGGCTACAGGGACGGCAAGAGACCCAGTACTTC
CARVWLQGRQETQYF
>TRBJ2-1|TRBD2|NA|TRBV9
TGTGCCAGCAGCGCAACTAGCGGGAGGGCCGGTGAGCAGTTCTTC
CASSATSGRAGEQFF
>TRBJ1-3|NA|NA|TRBV30
TGTGCCTGGAGTGTACAGAACTCTGGAAACACCATATATTTT
CAWSVQNSGNTIYF
>TRBJ1-1|TRBD1|NA|TRBV5-1
TGCGCCAGCAGTTCCATGACAGGGGGCACTGAAGCTTTCTTT
CASSSMTGGTEAFF
>TRBJ1-1|NA|few|TRBV7-9
TGTGCCAGCAGCTTGCAGACAGGGAACACTGAAGCTTTCTTT
CASSLQTGNTEAFF
>TRBJ1-1|NA|NA|TRBV10-3
TGTGCCATCAGTGAAGGAGGGAACACTGAAGCTTTCTTT
CAISEGGNTEAFF
>TRBJ1-2|NA|NA|TRBV7-9
TGTGCCAGCAGCTTACCGGGGAGTGGCTACACCTTC
CASSLPGSGYTF
>TRBJ1-1|NA|NA|TRBV7-9
TGTGCCAGCAGCTTAGGGCAATTAAACACTGAAGCTTTCTTT
CASSLGQLNTEAFF
>TRBJ2-7|TRBD1|once|TRBV3-1/TRBV3-2
TGTGCCAGCAGCCAAACAACAGGGGCCCGATTCTCTCACGAGCAGTACTTC
CASSQTTGARFSHEQYF
>TRBJ1-6|NA|NA|TRBV6-5
TGTGCCAGCATCTATGTGCAGGAGGGTTCACCCCTCCACTTT
CASIYVQEGSPLHF
>TRBJ2-3|TRBD1|NA|TRBV29-1
TGCAGCGTTGTCAACAGGGGAAACACAGATACGCAGTATTTT
CSVVNRGNTDTQYF
>TRBJ2-5|TRBD1|many|TRBV4-2
TGTGCCAGCAGCCAGCCCGGACAGGGAATGGGGGACCAAGAGACCCAGTACTTC
CASSQPGQGMGDQETQYF
>TRBJ1-1|NA|NA|TRBV10-1
TGCGCCAGCAGCCCCGGGTTGAACACTGAAGCTTTCTTT
CASSPGLNTEAFF
>TRBJ1-1|NA|NA|TRBV27
TGTGCCAGCAAATGGGAGGTTAACACTGAAGCTTTCTTT
CASKWEVNTEAFF
>TRBJ2-1|TRBD2|NA|TRBV6-2/TRBV6-3
TGTGCCAGCAGTTCCGGACTAGCGGGGCTTAGCTCCTACAATGAGCAGTTCTTC
CASSSGLAGLSSYNEQFF
>TRBJ1-2|NA|NA|TRBV19
TGTGCCAGTAGTATAGATCTAGACGGCTATGGCTACACCTTC
CASSIDLDGYGYTF
>TRBJ1-2|NA|NA|TRBV5-6
TGTGCCAGCAGCCCGCGGGTCCACGGGGTAAACTATGGCTACACCTTC
CASSPRVHGVNYGYTF
>TRBJ2-5|NA|NA|TRBV21-1
TGTGCCAGCAGCAAAGCCCCGGACAGAGGGCCTTGTGCCGAGTACTTC
CASSKAPDRGPCAEYF
>TRBJ1-1|TRBD1|few|TRBV24-1
TGTGCCACCAGTGATCCCGGGACAGGGGTGGCTTTCTTT
CATSDPGTGVAFF
>TRBJ2-2|NA|few|TRBV19
TGTGCCAGTAGCCGTCCTGCGAGTACCGGGGAGCTGTTTTTT
CASSRPASTGELFF